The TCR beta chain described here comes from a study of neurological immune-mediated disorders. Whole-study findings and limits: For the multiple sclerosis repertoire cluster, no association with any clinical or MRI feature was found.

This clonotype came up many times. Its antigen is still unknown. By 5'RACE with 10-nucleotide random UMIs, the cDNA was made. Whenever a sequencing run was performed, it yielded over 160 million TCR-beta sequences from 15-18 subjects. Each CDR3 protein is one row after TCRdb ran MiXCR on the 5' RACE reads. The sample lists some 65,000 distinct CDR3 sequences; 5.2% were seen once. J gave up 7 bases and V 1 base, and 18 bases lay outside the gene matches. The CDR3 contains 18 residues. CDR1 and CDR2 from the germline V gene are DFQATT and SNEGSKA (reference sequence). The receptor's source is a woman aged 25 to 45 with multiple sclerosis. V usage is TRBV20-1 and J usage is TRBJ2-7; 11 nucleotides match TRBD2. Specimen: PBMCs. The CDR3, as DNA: TGCAGTGCTAGAGGCTCTTTGGCTAGCGGGGGGCCGAGGAGGGAGCAGTACTTC. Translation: CSARGSLASGGPRREQYF.